Listed below are T cell receptor beta chains from one sample, sequenced in a study of T cells in Graves' hyperthyroidism and ophthalmopathy. TCRdb recomputed calls from the multiplex PCR reads with MiXCR, one row per CDR3 protein. In the table there are over 350,000 distinct CDR3 sequences, about 14% of which are singletons. Material: blood. Receptor source: a man between 50 and 59 years old with Graves' ophthalmopathy. Each CDR3 is given with its conserved first and last residue. The D gene is left open where the match is weak. Some rows mark clone size as missing; the rest say once, few, many or name a class of expanded clone.

V gene	CDR3 length	clone size	D gene	J gene	CDR3 protein	CDR3 DNA
TRBV7-8	13	many	.	TRBJ2-1	CASSFNRRNEQFF	TGTGCCAGCAGCTTCAATAGGAGGAATGAGCAGTTCTTC
TRBV7-4	14	.	.	TRBJ1-1	CASSAIQRRGEAFF	TGTGCCAGCAGCGCAATTCAAAGGCGGGGTGAAGCTTTCTTT
TRBV6-2/TRBV6-3	15	many	TRBD1	TRBJ2-1	CASSSGQGRYNEQFF	TGTGCCAGCAGTTCGGGACAGGGCCGATACAATGAGCAGTTCTTC
TRBV28	11	few	.	TRBJ2-5	CASSYYNTQYF	TGTGCCAGCAGTTACTACAATACCCAGTACTTC
TRBV18	14	many	.	TRBJ2-7	CASSPDSGFYEQYF	TGTGCCAGCTCACCAGACTCAGGTTTCTACGAGCAGTACTTC
TRBV3-1	13	many	.	TRBJ2-5	CASSQNTQETQYF	TGTGCCAGCAGCCAAAACACCCAAGAGACCCAGTACTTC
TRBV19	14	many	TRBD1	TRBJ1-2	CASSPGQASYGYTF	TGTGCCAGTAGTCCGGGACAGGCAAGCTATGGCTACACCTTC
TRBV27	13	.	.	TRBJ2-7	CASSAGSLSQQYF	TGTGCCAGCAGTGCGGGCAGCCTTTCGCAGCAGTACTTC
TRBV5-1	15	many	TRBD2	TRBJ2-5	CASSSRLTSGETQYF	TGCGCCAGCAGCTCGCGGCTGACTAGCGGGGAGACCCAGTACTTC
TRBV6-7	13	.	.	TRBJ2-7	CASSYAGAYEQYF	TGTGCCAGCAGTTATGCAGGGGCCTACGAGCAGTACTTC
TRBV27	14	.	.	TRBJ1-2	CASSSVRGNNGYTF	TGTGCCAGCAGTTCCGTAAGGGGGAACAATGGCTACACCTTC
TRBV10-3	12	.	.	TRBJ2-7	CAISHSDYEQYF	TGTGCCATCAGTCATAGCGACTACGAGCAGTACTTC
TRBV20-1	11	many	.	TRBJ1-1	CSARRVEEAFF	TGCAGTGCCCGAAGGGTTGAAGAAGCTTTCTTT
TRBV27	13	many	.	TRBJ1-1	CASSSAPGYEAFF	TGTGCCAGCAGTTCGGCCCCCGGGTATGAAGCTTTCTTT
TRBV15	13	.	.	TRBJ1-3	CAISREGGNTIYF	TGTGCCATCAGCAGAGAAGGAGGAAACACCATATATTTT
TRBV12-3/TRBV12-4	16	few	TRBD1	TRBJ1-6	CASSLEAGGNNSPLHF	TGTGCCAGCAGTCTCGAGGCAGGGGGAAATAATTCACCCCTCCACTTT
TRBV2	14	many	TRBD1	TRBJ2-2	CASSPGQRTGELFF	TGTGCCAGCAGCCCGGGACAGCGGACCGGGGAGCTGTTTTTT
TRBV6-5	14	many	.	TRBJ2-3	CASSYSSSTDTQYF	TGTGCCAGCAGTTACTCAAGCAGCACAGATACGCAGTATTTT
TRBV4-1	15	.	.	TRBJ2-1	CASSQGPLLDNEQFF	TGCGCCAGCAGCCAAGGCCCCCTCCTTGACAATGAGCAGTTCTTC
TRBV7-9	14	many	.	TRBJ2-7	CASSLANRLYEQYF	TGTGCCAGCAGCTTAGCGAACAGACTCTACGAGCAGTACTTC
TRBV18	13	.	TRBD1	TRBJ2-2	CASSRDSTGELFF	TGTGCCAGCTCAAGGGACAGCACCGGGGAGCTGTTTTTT
TRBV10-1	13	.	.	TRBJ1-4	CASNEGINEKLFF	TGCGCCAGCAACGAAGGGATTAATGAAAAACTGTTTTTT
TRBV2	14	many	TRBD2	TRBJ2-1	CASLLAGGSSEQFF	TGTGCCAGTCTACTAGCGGGAGGGTCTAGCGAGCAGTTCTTC
TRBV6-1	12	.	.	TRBJ2-1	CASRPGLGEQFF	TGTGCCAGCAGACCAGGGTTGGGTGAGCAGTTCTTC
TRBV2	13	many	.	TRBJ2-7	CAREAERRGEQYF	TGTGCCAGGGAGGCGGAGAGGAGGGGTGAGCAGTACTTC
TRBV29-1	16	few	TRBD1	TRBJ1-2	CSVPNQMVQGAFGYTF	TGCAGCGTTCCAAACCAGATGGTACAGGGGGCTTTTGGCTACACCTTC
TRBV20-1	12	many	.	TRBJ1-1	CSASLMNTEAFF	TGCAGTGCGAGTTTGATGAACACTGAAGCTTTCTTT
TRBV7-9	14	few	.	TRBJ2-7	CASSLSGVRDEQYF	TGTGCCAGCAGCTTATCCGGGGTTCGGGACGAGCAGTACTTC
TRBV9	16	.	TRBD1	TRBJ2-5	CASSVRGTGGRETQYF	TGTGCCAGCAGCGTTAGGGGGACAGGGGGCAGGGAGACCCAGTACTTC
TRBV24-1	13	once	.	TRBJ2-5	CATSARTIQTQYF	TGTGCCACCAGTGCACGGACTATACAGACCCAGTACTTC
TRBV29-1	13	few	.	TRBJ2-4	CSVVRGSKNIQYF	TGCAGCGTTGTTCGTGGGTCCAAAAACATTCAGTACTTC
TRBV9	13	.	.	TRBJ2-5	CASSVEGNGPTNF	TGTGCCAGCAGCGTAGAGGGAAACGGGCCAACAAACTTC
TRBV7-2	12	many	.	TRBJ2-7	CASSLPSYEQYF	TGCGCCAGCAGCTTGCCTTCCTACGAGCAGTACTTC
TRBV6-1	16	many	TRBD1	TRBJ1-4	CASSRSMSGGSEKLFF	TGTGCCAGCAGTCGTAGTATGTCAGGGGGGAGTGAAAAACTGTTTTTT
TRBV10-3	12	few	.	TRBJ2-7	CAIRDPPYEQYF	TGTGCCATCAGGGATCCTCCCTACGAGCAGTACTTC
TRBV28	14	many	.	TRBJ2-3	CASISGGFPDTQYF	TGTGCCAGCATCTCTGGGGGATTCCCAGATACGCAGTATTTT
TRBV9	16	.	TRBD2	TRBJ2-3	CASSRLAGITTDTQYF	TGTGCCAGCAGTCGACTAGCGGGAATAACCACAGATACGCAGTATTTT
TRBV12-5	14	.	.	TRBJ2-1	CASRGKDSYNEQFF	TGTGCTAGTAGGGGAAAGGACAGTTACAATGAGCAGTTCTTC
TRBV12-3/TRBV12-4	14	few	.	TRBJ1-5	CASSRGCSNQPQHF	TGTGCCAGCAGTCGGGGTTGCAGCAATCAGCCCCAGCATTTT
TRBV28	11	few	.	TRBJ1-2	CASSRSEGYTF	TGTGCCAGCAGCCGCTCGGAAGGCTACACCTTC
TRBV3-1	14	many	.	TRBJ2-5	CASSHGTIQETQYF	TGTGCCAGCAGCCATGGGACAATCCAAGAGACCCAGTACTTC
TRBV27	15	.	.	TRBJ2-5	CASSDPRAGQETQYF	TGTGCCAGCAGTGACCCCAGGGCGGGCCAAGAGACCCAGTACTTC
TRBV27	18	.	.	TRBJ2-3	CASSLKGDSGPPTDTQYF	TGTGCCAGCAGTCTAAAGGGGGATAGCGGCCCACCCACAGATACGCAGTATTTT
TRBV19	19	few	TRBD2	TRBJ2-5	CASSISGTAGGPKQETQYF	TGTGCCAGTAGTATCTCGGGGACAGCGGGAGGGCCGAAACAAGAGACCCAGTACTTC
TRBV5-6	17	few	TRBD2	TRBJ2-1	CASSLEKVLAGKGEQFF	TGTGCCAGCAGCTTGGAGAAAGTACTAGCGGGGAAGGGGGAGCAGTTCTTC
TRBV18	15	many	.	TRBJ1-1	CASSPQTTAPTEAFF	TGTGCCAGCTCACCACAAACAACAGCGCCCACTGAAGCTTTCTTT
TRBV19	14	many	.	TRBJ1-4	CASSLGWNNEKLFF	TGTGCCAGTAGCCTAGGGTGGAATAATGAAAAACTGTTTTTT
TRBV18	11	many	.	TRBJ2-5	CASSPKQTQYF	TGTGCCAGCTCACCGAAGCAGACCCAGTACTTC
TRBV10-3	16	few	TRBD2	TRBJ2-7	CAISENKLAGASEQYF	TGTGCCATCAGTGAGAACAAACTAGCGGGAGCTTCTGAGCAGTACTTC
TRBV3-1	13	few	.	TRBJ2-5	CASSGMGGETQYF	TGTGCCAGCAGCGGGATGGGCGGGGAGACCCAGTACTTC
TRBV3-1	20	many	TRBD2	TRBJ2-4	CASSQDPPGLPVGAKNIQYF	TGTGCCAGCAGCCAAGATCCCCCGGGACTACCCGTCGGAGCCAAAAACATTCAGTACTTC
TRBV20-1	13	many	.	TRBJ2-7	CSAIPSADYEQYF	TGCAGTGCTATACCATCGGCCGACTACGAGCAGTACTTC